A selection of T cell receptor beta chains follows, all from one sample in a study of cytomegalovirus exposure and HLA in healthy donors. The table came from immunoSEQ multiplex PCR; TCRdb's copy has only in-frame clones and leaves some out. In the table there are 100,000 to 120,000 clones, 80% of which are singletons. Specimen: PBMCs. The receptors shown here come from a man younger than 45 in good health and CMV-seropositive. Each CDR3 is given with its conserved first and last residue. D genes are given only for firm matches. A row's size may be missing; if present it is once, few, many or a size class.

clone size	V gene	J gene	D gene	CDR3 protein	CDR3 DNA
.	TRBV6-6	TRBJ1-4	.	CASSLPAGSYNEKLFF	TGTGCCAGCAGCTTACCCGCGGGGTCCTATAATGAAAAACTGTTTTTT
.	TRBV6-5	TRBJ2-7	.	CASSYLAGGDEQYF	TGTGCCAGCAGTTACCTGGCAGGAGGGGACGAGCAGTACTTC
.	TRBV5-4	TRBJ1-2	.	CASSLAQGTKIYGYTF	TGTGCCAGCAGCTTGGCCCAGGGGACTAAAATCTATGGCTACACCTTC
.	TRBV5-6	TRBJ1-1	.	CASSPSLAGTYTEAFF	TGTGCCAGCAGCCCTTCCCTGGCGGGGACCTACACTGAAGCTTTCTTT
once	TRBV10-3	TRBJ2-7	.	CATLPHEGHEQYF	TGTGCCACCTTGCCCCACGAGGGCCACGAGCAGTACTTC
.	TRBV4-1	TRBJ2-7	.	CASSHQGLNYEQYF	TGCGCCAGCAGCCATCAGGGATTGAACTACGAGCAGTACTTC
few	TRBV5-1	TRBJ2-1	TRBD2	CASSLVSSGEAAYNEQFF	TGCGCCAGCAGCTTGGTTTCGAGCGGGGAGGCAGCCTACAATGAGCAGTTCTTC
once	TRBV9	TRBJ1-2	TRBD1	CASSATGENNYGYTF	TGTGCCAGCAGCGCAACAGGGGAGAATAACTATGGCTACACCTTC
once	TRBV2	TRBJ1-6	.	CASSVSSVPGSPLHF	TGTGCCAGCAGTGTGTCTTCGGTCCCGGGTTCACCCCTCCACTTT
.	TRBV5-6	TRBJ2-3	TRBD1	CASSFWTGAVKTDTQYF	TGTGCCAGCAGCTTTTGGACAGGGGCGGTGAAGACAGATACGCAGTATTTT
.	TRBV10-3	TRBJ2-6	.	CAISERGQASGANVLTF	TGTGCCATCAGTGAACGGGGACAAGCATCAGGGGCCAACGTCCTGACTTTC
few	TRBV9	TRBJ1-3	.	CASTTQGWLDTIYF	TGTGCCAGCACTACCCAGGGGTGGCTAGACACCATATATTTT
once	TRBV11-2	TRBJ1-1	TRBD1	CASSPSQGVDTEAFF	TGTGCCAGCAGCCCTTCACAGGGGGTAGACACTGAAGCTTTCTTT
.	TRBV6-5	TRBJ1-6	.	CASSPRRGGNSPLHF	TGTGCCAGCAGCCCAAGGAGGGGGGGTAATTCACCCCTCCACTTT
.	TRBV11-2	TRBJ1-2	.	CASSSVRGYTF	TGTGCCAGCAGCTCCGTGCGGGGCTACACCTTC
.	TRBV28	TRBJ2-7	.	CASSLFGTGVVLEQYF	TGTGCCAGCAGTTTATTCGGTACGGGGGTCGTTCTCGAGCAGTACTTC
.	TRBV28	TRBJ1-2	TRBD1	CASSLQLTGGNYGYTF	TGTGCCAGCAGTTTACAGTTGACAGGGGGTAACTATGGCTACACCTTC
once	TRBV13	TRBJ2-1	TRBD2	CASSLVSTSGLSYNEQFF	TGTGCCAGCAGCTTAGTTTCTACTAGCGGGCTTTCCTACAATGAGCAGTTCTTC
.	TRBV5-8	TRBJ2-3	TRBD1	CASRPGQGGTDTQYF	TGTGCCAGCAGACCGGGACAGGGAGGAACAGATACGCAGTATTTT
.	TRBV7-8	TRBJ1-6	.	CASFRGPRSPLHF	TGTGCCAGCTTTCGAGGGCCTAGGTCACCCCTCCACTTT
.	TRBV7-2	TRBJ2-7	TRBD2	CASSKPGLAGVGEQYF	TGTGCCAGCAGCAAACCGGGACTAGCGGGGGTGGGCGAGCAGTACTTC
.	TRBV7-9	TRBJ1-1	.	CASSPTRVMNTEAFF	TGTGCCAGCAGCCCTACCAGGGTCATGAACACTGAAGCTTTCTTT
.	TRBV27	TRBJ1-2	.	CASSGTPNYGYTF	TGTGCCAGCAGCGGGACACCTAACTATGGCTACACCTTC
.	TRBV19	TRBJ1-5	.	CASMMYGEFDQPQHF	TGTGCCAGTATGATGTACGGGGAATTCGATCAGCCCCAGCATTTT
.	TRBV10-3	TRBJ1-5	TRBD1	CAISESRGQGSQPQHF	TGTGCCATCAGTGAGTCGAGGGGACAGGGGAGTCAGCCCCAGCATTTT
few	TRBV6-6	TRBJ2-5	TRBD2	CASRNTGGAGQETQYF	TGTGCCAGCAGAAACACCGGGGGGGCGGGACAAGAGACCCAGTACTTC
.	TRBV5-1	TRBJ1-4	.	CASSFGRVGEKLFF	TGCGCCAGCAGCTTTGGCCGGGTAGGAGAAAAACTGTTTTTT
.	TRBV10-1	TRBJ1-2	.	CASSEFASSRGYTF	TGCGCCAGCAGTGAGTTCGCATCCTCGAGGGGCTACACCTTC
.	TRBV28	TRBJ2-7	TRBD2	CASTSRLAATGEQYF	TGTGCCAGCACGTCCCGGCTAGCGGCAACCGGCGAGCAGTACTTC
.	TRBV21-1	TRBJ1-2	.	CASSKVASNYGYTF	TGTGCCAGCAGCAAAGTGGCATCCAACTATGGCTACACCTTC
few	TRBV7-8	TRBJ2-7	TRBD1	CASTLRDRGYEQYF	TGTGCCAGCACTCTCCGGGACAGGGGCTACGAGCAGTACTTC
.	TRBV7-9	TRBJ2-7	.	CASSPGPSYEQYF	TGTGCCAGCAGCCCTGGGCCCAGCTACGAGCAGTACTTC
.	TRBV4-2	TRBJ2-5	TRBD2	CASSQVGRGGLAGGEGETQYF	TGTGCCAGCAGCCAAGTGGGAAGAGGAGGACTAGCGGGGGGGGAGGGAGAGACCCAGTACTTC
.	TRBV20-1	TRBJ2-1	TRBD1	CSVFQGVQFF	TGCAGTGTCTTTCAGGGGGTGCAGTTCTTC
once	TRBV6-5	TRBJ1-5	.	CASSPGGNQPQHF	TGTGCCAGCAGTCCTGGGGGGAATCAGCCCCAGCATTTT
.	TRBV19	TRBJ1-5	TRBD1	CASSETGAQPQHF	TGTGCCAGTAGTGAGACAGGGGCTCAGCCCCAGCATTTT
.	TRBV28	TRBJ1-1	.	CASTPDSAAFF	TGTGCCAGCACTCCGGACAGCGCAGCTTTCTTT
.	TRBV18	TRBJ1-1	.	CASSAGGGTEAFF	TGTGCCAGCTCAGCCGGGGGGGGGACTGAAGCTTTCTTT
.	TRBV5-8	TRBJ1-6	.	CASSFGVVYNSPLHF	TGTGCCAGCAGCTTTGGAGTGGTTTATAATTCACCCCTCCACTTT
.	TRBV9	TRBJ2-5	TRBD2	CASSALAGGRETQYF	TGTGCCAGCAGCGCTCTAGCGGGGGGAAGAGAGACCCAGTACTTC
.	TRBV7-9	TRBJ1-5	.	CASSSLVGAEPQHF	TGTGCCAGCAGCTCCCTCGTGGGAGCGGAGCCCCAGCATTTT
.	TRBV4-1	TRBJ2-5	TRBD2	CASSLRLAGGPMIETQYF	TGCGCCAGCAGCCTTCGACTAGCGGGGGGGCCTATGATAGAGACCCAGTACTTC
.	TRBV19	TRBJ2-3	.	CASRNQPGSTDTQYF	TGTGCCAGTAGGAACCAGCCGGGAAGCACAGATACGCAGTATTTT
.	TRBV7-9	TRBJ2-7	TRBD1	CASSWDSLYEQYF	TGTGCCAGCAGCTGGGACAGTCTATACGAGCAGTACTTC
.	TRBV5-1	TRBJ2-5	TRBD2	CASSWGGRKETQYF	TGCGCCAGCAGCTGGGGGGGACGGAAAGAGACCCAGTACTTC
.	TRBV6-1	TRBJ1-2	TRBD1	CASTFDRVNGYTF	TGTGCCAGCACCTTCGACAGGGTAAATGGCTACACCTTC
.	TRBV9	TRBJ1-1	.	CASSPDRLNTEAFF	TGTGCCAGCAGCCCGGACAGACTGAACACTGAAGCTTTCTTT
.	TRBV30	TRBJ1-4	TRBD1	CAWNRGWEKLFF	TGTGCCTGGAACAGGGGTTGGGAAAAACTGTTTTTT
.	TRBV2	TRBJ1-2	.	CASSENREINTF	TGTGCCAGCAGTGAAAACCGCGAAATCAACACCTTC
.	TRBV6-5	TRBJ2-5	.	CASSLGGWGETQYF	TGTGCCAGCAGCCTAGGGGGATGGGGAGAGACCCAGTACTTC
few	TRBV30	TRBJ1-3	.	CAWNPGLTGNTIYF	TGTGCCTGGAACCCGGGACTAACAGGAAACACCATATATTTT
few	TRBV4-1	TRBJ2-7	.	CASSLAPLPGSYEQYF	TGCGCCAGCAGCCTTGCGCCACTTCCCGGCTCCTACGAGCAGTACTTC
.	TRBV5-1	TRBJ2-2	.	CASSPPVGELFF	TGCGCCAGCAGCCCACCGGTCGGGGAGCTGTTTTTT
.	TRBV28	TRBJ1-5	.	CASSLTAWAGQPQHF	TGTGCCAGCAGTCTGACAGCCTGGGCGGGGCAGCCCCAGCATTTT
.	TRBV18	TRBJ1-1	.	CASSPDFYTEAFF	TGTGCCAGCTCACCCGACTTCTACACTGAAGCTTTCTTT